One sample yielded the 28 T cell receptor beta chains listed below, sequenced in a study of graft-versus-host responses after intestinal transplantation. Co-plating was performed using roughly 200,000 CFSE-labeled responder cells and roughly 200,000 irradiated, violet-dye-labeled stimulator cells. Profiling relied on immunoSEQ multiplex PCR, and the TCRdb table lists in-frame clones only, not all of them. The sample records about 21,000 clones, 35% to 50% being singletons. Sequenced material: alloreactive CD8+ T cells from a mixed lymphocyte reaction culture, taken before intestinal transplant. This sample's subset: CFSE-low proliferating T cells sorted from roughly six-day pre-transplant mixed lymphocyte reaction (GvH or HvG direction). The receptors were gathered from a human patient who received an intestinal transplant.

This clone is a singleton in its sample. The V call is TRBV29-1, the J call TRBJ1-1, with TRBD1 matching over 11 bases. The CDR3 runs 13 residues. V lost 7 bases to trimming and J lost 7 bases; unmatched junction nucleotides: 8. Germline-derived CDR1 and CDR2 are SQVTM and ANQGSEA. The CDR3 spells CSGGDRGVDEAFF. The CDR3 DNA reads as TGCAGCGGGGGGGACAGGGGGGTGGATGAAGCTTTCTTT.

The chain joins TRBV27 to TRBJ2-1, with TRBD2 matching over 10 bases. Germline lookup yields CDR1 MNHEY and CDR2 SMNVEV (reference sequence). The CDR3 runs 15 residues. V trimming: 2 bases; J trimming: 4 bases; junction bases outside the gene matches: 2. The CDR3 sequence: CASSLGTSAYNEQFF. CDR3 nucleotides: TGTGCCAGCAGTTTAGGGACTAGCGCTTACAATGAGCAGTTCTTC.

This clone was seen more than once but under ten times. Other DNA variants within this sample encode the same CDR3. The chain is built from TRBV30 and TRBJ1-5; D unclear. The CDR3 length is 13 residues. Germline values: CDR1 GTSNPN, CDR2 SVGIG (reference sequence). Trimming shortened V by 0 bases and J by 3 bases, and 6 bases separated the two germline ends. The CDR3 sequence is CAWSVTDNQPQHF. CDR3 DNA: TGTGCCTGGAGTGTGACGGACAATCAGCCCCAGCATTTT.

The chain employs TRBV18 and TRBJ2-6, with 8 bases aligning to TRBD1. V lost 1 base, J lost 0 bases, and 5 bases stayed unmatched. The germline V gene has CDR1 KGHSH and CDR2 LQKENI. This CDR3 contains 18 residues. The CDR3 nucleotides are TGTGCCAGCTCACCACTCGGACAGGGTGTCTCTGGGGCCAACGTCCTGACTTTC. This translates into CASSPLGQGVSGANVLTF.

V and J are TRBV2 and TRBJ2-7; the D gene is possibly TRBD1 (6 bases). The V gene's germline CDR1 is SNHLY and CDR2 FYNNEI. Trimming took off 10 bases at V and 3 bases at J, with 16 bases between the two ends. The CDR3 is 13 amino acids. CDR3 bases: TGTGCCATCAGGGGATCGGGCGGCTACGAGCAGTACTTC. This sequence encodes CAIRGSGGYEQYF.

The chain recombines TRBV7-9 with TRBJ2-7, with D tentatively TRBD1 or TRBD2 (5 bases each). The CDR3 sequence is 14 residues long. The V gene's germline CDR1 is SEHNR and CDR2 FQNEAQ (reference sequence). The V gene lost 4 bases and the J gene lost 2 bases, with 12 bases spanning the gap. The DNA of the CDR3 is TGTGCCAGCAGCTATCCGGGGCCCACCTACGAGCAGTACTTC. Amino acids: CASSYPGPTYEQYF.

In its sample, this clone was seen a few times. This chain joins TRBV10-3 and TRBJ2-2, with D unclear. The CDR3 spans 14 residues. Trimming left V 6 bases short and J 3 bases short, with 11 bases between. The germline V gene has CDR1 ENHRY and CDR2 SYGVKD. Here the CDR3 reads CAIRGGSDTGELFF. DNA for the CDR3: TGTGCCATCAGAGGCGGCAGTGACACCGGGGAGCTGTTTTTT.

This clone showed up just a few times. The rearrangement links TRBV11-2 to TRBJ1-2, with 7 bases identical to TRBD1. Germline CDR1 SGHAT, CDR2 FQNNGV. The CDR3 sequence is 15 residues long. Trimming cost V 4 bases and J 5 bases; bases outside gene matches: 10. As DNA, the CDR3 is TGTGCCAGCAGCTGGTACGAGGGGGCGGTATATGGCTACACCTTC. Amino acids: CASSWYEGAVYGYTF.

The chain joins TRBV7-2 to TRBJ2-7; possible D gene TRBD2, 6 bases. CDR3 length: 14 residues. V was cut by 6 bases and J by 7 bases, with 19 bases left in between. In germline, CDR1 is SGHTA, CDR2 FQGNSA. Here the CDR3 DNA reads TGTGCCAGCAGACCTACTAGCTACCCAGGGGAGCAGTACTTC. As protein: CASRPTSYPGEQYF.

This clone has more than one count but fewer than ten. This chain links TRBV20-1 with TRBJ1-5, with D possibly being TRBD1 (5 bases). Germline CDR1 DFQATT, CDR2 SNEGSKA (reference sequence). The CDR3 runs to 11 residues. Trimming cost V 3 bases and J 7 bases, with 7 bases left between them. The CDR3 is CSASRVQPQHF. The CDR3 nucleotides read TGCAGTGCTAGCAGGGTGCAGCCCCAGCATTTT.

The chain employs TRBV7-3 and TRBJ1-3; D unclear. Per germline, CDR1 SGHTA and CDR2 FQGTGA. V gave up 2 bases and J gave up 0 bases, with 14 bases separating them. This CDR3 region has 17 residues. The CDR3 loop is CASSLGARRSSGNTIYF. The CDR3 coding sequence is TGTGCCAGCAGCTTAGGTGCGAGGCGTTCCTCTGGAAACACCATATATTTT.

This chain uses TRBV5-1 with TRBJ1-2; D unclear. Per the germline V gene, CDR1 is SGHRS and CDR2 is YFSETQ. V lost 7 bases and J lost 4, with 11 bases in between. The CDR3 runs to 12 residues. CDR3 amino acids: CASRTGSYGYTF. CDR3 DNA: TGCGCCAGCCGGACGGGGTCCTATGGCTACACCTTC.

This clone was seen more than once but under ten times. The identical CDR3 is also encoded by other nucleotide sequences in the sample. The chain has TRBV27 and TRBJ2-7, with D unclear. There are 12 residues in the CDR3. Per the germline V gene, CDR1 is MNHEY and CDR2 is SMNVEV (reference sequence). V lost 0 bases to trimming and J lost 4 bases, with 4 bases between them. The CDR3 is CASSLSGYEQYF. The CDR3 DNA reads TGTGCCAGCAGTTTATCGGGGTACGAGCAGTACTTC.

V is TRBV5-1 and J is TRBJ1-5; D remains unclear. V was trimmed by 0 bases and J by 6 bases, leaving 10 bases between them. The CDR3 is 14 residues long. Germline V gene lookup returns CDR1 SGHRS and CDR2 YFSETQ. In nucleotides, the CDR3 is TGCGCCAGCAGCTTGGAAGGGAGAAGTCAGCCCCAGCATTTT. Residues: CASSLEGRSQPQHF.

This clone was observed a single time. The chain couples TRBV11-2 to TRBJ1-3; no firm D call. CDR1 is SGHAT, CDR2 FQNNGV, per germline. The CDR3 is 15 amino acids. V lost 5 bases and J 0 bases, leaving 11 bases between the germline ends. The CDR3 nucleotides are TGTGCCAGCAGCCCCCGAACCCACTCTGGAAACACCATATATTTT. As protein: CASSPRTHSGNTIYF.

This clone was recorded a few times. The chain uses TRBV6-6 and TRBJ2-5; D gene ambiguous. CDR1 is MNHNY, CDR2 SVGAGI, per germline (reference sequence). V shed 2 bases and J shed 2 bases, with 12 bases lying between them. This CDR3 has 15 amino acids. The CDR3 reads CASSYLLMGQETQYF. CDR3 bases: TGTGCCAGCAGTTACCTACTCATGGGACAAGAGACCCAGTACTTC.

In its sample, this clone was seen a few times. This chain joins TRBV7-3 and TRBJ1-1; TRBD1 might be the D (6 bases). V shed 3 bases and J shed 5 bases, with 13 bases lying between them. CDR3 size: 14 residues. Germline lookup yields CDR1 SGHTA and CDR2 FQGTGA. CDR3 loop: CASSLTGGATEAFF. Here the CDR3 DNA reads TGTGCCAGCAGCTTGACCGGGGGCGCGACTGAAGCTTTCTTT.

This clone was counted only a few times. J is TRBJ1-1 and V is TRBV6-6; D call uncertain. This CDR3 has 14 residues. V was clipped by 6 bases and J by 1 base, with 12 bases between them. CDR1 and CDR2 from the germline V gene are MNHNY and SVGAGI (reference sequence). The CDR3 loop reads CASRPNHRNTEAFF. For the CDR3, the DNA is TGTGCCAGCAGACCCAATCATAGGAACACTGAAGCTTTCTTT.

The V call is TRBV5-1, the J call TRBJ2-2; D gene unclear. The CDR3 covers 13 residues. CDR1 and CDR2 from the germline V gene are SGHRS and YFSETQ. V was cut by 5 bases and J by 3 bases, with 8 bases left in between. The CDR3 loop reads CASSRTYTGELFF. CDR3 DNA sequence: TGCGCCAGCAGTCGTACCTACACCGGGGAGCTGTTTTTT.

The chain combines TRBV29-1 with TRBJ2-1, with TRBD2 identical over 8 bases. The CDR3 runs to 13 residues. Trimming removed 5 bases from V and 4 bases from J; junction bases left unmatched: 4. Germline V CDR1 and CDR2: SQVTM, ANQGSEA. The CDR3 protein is CSVREGPYNEQFF. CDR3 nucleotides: TGCAGCGTTCGGGAGGGGCCATACAATGAGCAGTTCTTC.

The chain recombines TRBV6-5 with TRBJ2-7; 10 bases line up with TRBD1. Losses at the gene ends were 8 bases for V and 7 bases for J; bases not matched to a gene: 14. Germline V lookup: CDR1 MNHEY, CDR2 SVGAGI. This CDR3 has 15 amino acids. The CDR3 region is CASARPGQGFGEQYF. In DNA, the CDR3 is TGTGCCAGCGCACGACCGGGACAGGGGTTCGGGGAGCAGTACTTC.

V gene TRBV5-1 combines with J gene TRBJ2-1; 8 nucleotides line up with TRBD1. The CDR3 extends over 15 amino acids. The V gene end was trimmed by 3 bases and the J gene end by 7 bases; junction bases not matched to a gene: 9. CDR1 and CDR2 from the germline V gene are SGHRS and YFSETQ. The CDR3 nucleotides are TGCGCCAGCAGCTCGGGCAGGGGGCTTCGGAATGAGCAGTTCTTC. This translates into CASSSGRGLRNEQFF. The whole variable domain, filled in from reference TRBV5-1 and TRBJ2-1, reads KAGVTQTPRYLIKTRGQQVTLSCSPISGHRSVSWYQQTPGQGLQFLFEYFSETQRNKGNFPGRFSGRQFSNSRSEMNVSTLELGDSALYLCASSSGRGLRNEQFFGPGTRLTVL.

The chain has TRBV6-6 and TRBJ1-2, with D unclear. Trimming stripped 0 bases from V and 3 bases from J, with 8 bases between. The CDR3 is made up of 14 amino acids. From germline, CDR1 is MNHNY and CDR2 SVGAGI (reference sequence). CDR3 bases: TGTGCCAGCAGTTACTCGGAGACTTACTATGGCTACACCTTC. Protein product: CASSYSETYYGYTF.

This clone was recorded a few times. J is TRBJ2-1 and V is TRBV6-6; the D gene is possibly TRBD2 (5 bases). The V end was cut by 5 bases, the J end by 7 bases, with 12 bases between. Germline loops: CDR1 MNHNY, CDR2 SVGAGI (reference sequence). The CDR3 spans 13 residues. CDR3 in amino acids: CASSGSTSNEQFF. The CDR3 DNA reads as TGTGCCAGCAGTGGGTCCACTAGTAATGAGCAGTTCTTC.

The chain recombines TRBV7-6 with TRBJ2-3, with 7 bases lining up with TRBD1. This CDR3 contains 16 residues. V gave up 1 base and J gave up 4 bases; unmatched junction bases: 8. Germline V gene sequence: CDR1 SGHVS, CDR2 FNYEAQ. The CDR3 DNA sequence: TGTGCCAGCAGCTTAGGGACAGGTTCGTTCGCAGATACGCAGTATTTT. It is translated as CASSLGTGSFADTQYF.

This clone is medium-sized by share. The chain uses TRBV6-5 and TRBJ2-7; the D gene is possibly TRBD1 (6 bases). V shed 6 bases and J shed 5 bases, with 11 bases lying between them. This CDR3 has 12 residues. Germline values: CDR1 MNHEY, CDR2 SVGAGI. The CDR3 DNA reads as TGTGCCAGCAGGGGGGCCGCCCACGAGCAGTACTTC. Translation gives CASRGAAHEQYF.

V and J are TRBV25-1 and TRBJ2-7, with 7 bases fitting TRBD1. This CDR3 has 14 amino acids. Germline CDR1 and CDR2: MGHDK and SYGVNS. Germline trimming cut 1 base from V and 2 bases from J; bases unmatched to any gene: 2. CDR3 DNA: TGTGCCAGCAGTGAATCGGGACAGACCTACGAGCAGTACTTC. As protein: CASSESGQTYEQYF.

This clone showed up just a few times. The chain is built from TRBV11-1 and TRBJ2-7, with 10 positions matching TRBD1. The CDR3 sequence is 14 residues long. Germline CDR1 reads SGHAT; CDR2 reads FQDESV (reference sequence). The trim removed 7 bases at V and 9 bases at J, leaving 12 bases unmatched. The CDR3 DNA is TGTGCCAGCAAGCGCGGGGGACAGGGGACCGCGCAGTACTTC. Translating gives CASKRGGQGTAQYF.